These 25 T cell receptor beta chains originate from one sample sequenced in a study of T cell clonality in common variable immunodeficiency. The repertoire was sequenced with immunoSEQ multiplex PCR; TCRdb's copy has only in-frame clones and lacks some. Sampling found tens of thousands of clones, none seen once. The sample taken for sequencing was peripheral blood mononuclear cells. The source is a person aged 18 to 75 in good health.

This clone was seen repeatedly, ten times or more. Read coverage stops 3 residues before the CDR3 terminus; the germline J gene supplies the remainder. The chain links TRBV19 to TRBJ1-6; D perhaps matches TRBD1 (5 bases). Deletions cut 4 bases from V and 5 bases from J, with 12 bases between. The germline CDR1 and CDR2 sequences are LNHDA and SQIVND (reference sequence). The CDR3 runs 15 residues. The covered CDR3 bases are TGTGCCAGTAGTAGGGGCAGTGGAGATAATTCACCC. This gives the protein CASSRGSGDNSP. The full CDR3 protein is CASSRGSGDNSPLHF.

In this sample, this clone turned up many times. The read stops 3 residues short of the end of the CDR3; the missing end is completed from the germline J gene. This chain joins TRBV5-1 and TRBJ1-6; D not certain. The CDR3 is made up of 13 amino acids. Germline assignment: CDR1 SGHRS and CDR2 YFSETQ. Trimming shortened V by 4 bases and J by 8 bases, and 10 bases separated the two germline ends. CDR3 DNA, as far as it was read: TGCGCCAGCAGCGTGGGTAGTGATTCACCC. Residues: CASSVGSDSP. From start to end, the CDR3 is CASSVGSDSPLHF.

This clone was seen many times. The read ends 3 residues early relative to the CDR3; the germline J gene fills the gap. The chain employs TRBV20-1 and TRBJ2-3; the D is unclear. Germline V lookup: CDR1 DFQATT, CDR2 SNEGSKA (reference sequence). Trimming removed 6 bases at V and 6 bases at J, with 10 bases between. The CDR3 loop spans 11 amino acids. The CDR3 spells CSALTRDTQYF. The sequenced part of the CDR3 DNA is TGCAGTGCCCTGACCAGGGATACG.

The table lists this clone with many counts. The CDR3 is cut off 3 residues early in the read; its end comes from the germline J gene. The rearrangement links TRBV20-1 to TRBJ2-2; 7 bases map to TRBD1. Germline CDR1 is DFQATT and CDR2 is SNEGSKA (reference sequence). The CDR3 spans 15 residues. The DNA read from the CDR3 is TGCAGTGCTAGAGATCAGGGGGACAGTAATGAAAAG. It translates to CSARDQGDSNEK. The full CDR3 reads CSARDQGDSNEKLFF.

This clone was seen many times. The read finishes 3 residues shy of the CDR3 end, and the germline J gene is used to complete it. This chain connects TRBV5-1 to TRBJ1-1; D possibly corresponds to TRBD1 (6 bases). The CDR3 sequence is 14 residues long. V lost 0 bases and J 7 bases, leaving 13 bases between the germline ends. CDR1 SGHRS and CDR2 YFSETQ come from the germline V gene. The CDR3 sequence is CASSLAAGAIEAFF. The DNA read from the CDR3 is TGCGCCAGCAGCTTGGCGGCGGGGGCAATTGAA.

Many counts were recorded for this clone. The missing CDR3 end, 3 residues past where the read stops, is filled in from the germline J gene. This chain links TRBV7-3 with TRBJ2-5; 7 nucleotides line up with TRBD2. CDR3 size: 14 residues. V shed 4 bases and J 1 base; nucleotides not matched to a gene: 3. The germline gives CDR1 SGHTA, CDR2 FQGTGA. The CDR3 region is CASSSTSSQETQYF. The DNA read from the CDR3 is TGTGCCAGCAGCTCGACTAGCAGCCAAGAGACC.

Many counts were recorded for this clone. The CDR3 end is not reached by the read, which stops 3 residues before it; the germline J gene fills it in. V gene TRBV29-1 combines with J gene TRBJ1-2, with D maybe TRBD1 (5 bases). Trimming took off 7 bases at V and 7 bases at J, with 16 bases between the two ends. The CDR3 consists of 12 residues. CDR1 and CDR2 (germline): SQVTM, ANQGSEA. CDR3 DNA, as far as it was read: TGCAGCGCTGAGCAGGGTGCGGTTGGC. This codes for CSAEQGAVG. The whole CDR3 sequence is CSAEQGAVGYTF.

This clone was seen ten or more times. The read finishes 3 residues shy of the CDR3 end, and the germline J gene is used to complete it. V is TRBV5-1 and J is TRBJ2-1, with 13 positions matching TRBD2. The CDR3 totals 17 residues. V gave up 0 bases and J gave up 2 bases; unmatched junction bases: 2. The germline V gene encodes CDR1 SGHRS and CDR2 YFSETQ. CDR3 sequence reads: CASSLVTSGRTYNEQFF. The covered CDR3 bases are TGCGCCAGCAGCTTGGTGACTAGCGGGAGGACCTACAATGAG.

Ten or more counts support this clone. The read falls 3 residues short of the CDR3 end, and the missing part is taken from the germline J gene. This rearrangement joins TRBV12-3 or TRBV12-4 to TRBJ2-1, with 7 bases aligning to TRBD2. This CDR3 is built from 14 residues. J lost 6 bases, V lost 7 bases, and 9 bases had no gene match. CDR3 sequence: CASNPRDYSNEQFF. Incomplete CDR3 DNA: TGTGCCAGCAATCCCCGGGACTATTCCAATGAG.

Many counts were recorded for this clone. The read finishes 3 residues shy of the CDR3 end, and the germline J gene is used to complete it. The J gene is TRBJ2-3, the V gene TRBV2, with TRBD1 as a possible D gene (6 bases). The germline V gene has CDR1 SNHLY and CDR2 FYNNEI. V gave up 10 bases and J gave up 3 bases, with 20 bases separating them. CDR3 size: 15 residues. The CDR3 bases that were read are TGTGCCACCACCCGAGAGAGGGGGAGAACAGATACG. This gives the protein CATTRERGRTDT. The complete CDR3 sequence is CATTRERGRTDTQYF.

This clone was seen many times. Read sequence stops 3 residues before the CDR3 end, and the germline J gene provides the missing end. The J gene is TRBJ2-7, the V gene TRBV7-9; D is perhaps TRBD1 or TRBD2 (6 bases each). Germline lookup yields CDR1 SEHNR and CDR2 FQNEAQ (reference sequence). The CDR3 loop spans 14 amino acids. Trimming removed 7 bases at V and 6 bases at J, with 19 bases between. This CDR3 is CASKGGGEEGEQYF. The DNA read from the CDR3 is TGTGCCAGCAAAGGAGGGGGAGAAGAGGGCGAG.

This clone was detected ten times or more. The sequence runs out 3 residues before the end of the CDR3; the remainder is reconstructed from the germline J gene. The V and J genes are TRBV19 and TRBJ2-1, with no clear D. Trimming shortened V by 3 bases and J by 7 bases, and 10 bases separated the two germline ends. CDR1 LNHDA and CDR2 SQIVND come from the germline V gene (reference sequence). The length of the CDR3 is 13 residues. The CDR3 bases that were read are TGTGCCAGTAGTATTATCCAGCGTAATGAG. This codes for CASSIIQRNE. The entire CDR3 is CASSIIQRNEQFF.

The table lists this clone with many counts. The CDR3 loop reads CASSLGQGNTIYF. Incomplete CDR3 DNA: TGTGCCAGCAGCTTGGGACAGGGAAACACC. J is TRBJ1-3 and V is TRBV5-6, with D tentatively TRBD1 (5 bases). The sequence runs out 3 residues before the end of the CDR3; the remainder is reconstructed from the germline J gene. With 0 bases removed from V and 4 bases from J, the gap between germline ends came to 5 bases. Germline V gene data show CDR1 as SGHDT and CDR2 as YYEEEE. The CDR3 contains 13 residues.

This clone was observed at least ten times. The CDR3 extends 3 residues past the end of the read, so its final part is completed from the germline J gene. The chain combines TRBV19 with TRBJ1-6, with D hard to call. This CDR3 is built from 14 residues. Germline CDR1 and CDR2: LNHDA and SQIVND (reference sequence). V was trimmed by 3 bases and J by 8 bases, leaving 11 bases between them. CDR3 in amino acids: CASSMPQNYSPLHF. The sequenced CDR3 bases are TGTGCCAGTAGTATGCCGCAAAACTATTCACCC.

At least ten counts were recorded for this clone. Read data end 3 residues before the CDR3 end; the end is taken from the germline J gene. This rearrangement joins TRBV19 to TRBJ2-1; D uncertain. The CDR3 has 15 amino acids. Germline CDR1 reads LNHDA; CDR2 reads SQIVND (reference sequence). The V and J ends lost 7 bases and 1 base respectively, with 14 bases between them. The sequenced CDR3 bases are TGTGCCAGTACCCCTGAGGCTTCTTCCTACAATGAG. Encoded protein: CASTPEASSYNE. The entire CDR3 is CASTPEASSYNEQFF.

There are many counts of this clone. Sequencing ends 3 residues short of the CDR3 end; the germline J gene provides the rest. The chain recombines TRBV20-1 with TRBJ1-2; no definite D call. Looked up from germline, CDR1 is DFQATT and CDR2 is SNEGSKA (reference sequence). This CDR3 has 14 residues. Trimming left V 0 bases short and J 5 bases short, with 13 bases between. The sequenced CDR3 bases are TGCAGTGCTAGAGATGGAGGCGGGAGTTATGGC. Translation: CSARDGGGSYG. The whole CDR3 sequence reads CSARDGGGSYGYTF.

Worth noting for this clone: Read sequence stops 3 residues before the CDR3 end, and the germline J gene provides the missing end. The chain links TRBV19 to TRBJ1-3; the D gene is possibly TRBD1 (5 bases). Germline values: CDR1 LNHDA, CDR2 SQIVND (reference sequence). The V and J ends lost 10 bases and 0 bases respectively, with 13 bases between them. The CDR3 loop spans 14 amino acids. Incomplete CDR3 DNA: TGTGCCACCACAGCAGGGCACTCTGGAAACACC. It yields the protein CATTAGHSGNT. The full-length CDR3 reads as CATTAGHSGNTIYF. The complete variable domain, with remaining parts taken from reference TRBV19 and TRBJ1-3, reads DGGITQSPKYLFRKEGQNVTLSCEQNLNHDAMYWYRQDPGQGLRLIYYSQIVNDFQKGDIAEGYSVSREKKESFPLTVTSAQKNPTAFYLCATTAGHSGNTIYFGEGSWLTVV.

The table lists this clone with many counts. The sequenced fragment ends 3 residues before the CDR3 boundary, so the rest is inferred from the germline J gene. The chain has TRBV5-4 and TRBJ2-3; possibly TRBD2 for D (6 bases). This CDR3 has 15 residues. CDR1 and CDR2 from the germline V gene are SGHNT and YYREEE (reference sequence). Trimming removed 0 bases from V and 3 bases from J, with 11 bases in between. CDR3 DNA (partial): TGTGCCAGCAGCTTGGGGCTAGCGCTGACAGATACG. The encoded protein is CASSLGLALTDT. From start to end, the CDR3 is CASSLGLALTDTQYF. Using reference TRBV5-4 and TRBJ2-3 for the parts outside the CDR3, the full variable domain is ETGVTQSPTHLIKTRGQQVTLRCSSQSGHNTVSWYQQALGQGPQFIFQYYREEENGRGNFPPRFSGLQFPNYSSELNVNALELDDSALYLCASSLGLALTDTQYFGPGTRLTVL.

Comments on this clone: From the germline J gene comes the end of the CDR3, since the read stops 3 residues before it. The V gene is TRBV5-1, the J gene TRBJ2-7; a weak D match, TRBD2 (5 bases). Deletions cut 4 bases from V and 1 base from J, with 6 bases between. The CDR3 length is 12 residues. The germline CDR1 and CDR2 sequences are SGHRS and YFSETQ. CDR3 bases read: TGCGCCAGCAGCCGGGGATCCTACGAG. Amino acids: CASSRGSYE. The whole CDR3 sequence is CASSRGSYEQYF.

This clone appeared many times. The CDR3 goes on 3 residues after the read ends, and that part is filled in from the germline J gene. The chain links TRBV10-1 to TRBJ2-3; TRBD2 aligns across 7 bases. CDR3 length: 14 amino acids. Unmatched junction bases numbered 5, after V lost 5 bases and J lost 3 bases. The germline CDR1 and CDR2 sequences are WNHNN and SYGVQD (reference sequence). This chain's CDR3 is CASSSGIGTDTQYF. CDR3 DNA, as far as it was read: TGCGCCAGCAGTAGCGGGATCGGGACAGATACG.

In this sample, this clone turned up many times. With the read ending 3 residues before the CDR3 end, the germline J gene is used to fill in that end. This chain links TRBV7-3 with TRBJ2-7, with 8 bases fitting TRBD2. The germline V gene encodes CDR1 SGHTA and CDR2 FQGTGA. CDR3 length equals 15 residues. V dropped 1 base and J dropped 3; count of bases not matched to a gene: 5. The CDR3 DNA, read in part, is TGTGCCAGCAGCTTAAATAGCGGGACGGTCTACGAG. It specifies CASSLNSGTVYE. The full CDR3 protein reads CASSLNSGTVYEQYF.

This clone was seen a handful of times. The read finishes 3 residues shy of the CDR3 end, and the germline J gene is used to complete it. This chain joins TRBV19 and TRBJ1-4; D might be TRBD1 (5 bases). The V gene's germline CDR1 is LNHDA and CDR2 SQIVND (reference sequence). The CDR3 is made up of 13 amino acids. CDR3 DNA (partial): TGTGCCAGTACCTGGCAGGGAAATTCACCA. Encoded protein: CASTWQGNSP. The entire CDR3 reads CASTWQGNSPLFF. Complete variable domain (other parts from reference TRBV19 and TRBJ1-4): DGGITQSPKYLFRKEGQNVTLSCEQNLNHDAMYWYRQDPGQGLRLIYYSQIVNDFQKGDIAEGYSVSREKKESFPLTVTSAQKNPTAFYLCASTWQGNSPLFFGSGTQLSVL.

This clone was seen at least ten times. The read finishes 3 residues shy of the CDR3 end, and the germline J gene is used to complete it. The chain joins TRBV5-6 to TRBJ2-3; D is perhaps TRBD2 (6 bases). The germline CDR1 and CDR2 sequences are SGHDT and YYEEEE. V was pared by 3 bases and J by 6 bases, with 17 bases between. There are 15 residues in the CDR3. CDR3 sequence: CASSWPGREDDTQYF. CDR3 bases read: TGTGCCAGCAGCTGGCCGGGCAGGGAGGACGATACG. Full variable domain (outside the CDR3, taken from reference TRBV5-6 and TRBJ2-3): DAGVTQSPTHLIKTRGQQVTLRCSPKSGHDTVSWYQQALGQGPQFIFQYYEEEERQRGNFPDRFSGHQFPNYSSELNVNALLLGDSALYLCASSWPGREDDTQYFGPGTRLTVL.

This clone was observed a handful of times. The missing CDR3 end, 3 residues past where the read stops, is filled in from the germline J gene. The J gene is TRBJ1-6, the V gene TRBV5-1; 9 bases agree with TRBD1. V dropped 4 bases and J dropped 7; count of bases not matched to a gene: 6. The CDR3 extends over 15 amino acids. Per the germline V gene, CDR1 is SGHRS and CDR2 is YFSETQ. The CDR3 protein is CASSPGDRVNSPLHF. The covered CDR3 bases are TGCGCCAGCAGCCCGGGGGACAGGGTCAATTCACCC.

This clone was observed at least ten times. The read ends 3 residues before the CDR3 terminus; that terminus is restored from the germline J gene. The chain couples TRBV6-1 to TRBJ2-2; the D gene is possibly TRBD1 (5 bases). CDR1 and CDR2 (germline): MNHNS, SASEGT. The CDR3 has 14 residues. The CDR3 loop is CASSEGGYNSPLFF. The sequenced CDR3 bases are TGTGCCAGCAGTGAAGGGGGCTATAATTCACCG.